This TCR beta chain was recorded in a study of blood T cell repertoires in COVID-19. V shed 2 bases and J shed 6 bases, with 7 bases lying between them. This CDR3 is 12 amino acids long. Germline loops: CDR1 PRHDT, CDR2 FYEKMQ (reference sequence). Authors' data handling: Reference gene primers were amplified, and this amplification served to estimate nucleated cell counts. Data came from immunoSEQ multiplex PCR; TCRdb stores just in-frame clones and leaves some out. V and J calls plus clone size are reproduced from that table; the DNA served to infer D and trimming. The table records 130,000 to 150,000 clones, roughly 86% of them present only once.

This chain links TRBV13 with TRBJ1-1; D possibly corresponds to TRBD1 (5 bases). Sequencing used peripheral blood. The clonotype comes from a human donor in a cohort sampled during active COVID-19. The DNA of the CDR3 is TGTGCCAGCAGCTTATGGGGGGCTGAAGCTTTCTTT. Residues: CASSLWGAEAFF.